Below, 11 T cell receptor beta chains from the same sample are listed, as sequenced in a study of OX40 agonist ivuxolimab in advanced cancers. This table comes from immunoSEQ multiplex PCR, and its TCRdb copy is limited to in-frame clones, with some not included. The sample comprises about 71,000 clones, roughly 93% of which are singletons, and more than 15% rests with the top ten. This sample comprised CD4+ or CD8+ T cells sorted from blood, obtained in a trial of the OX40 agonist ivuxolimab. The receptors come from an adult with an advanced solid tumor such as melanoma, head and neck, liver or kidney cancer.

The chain couples TRBV28 to TRBJ2-7, with unresolved D. Germline values: CDR1 MDHEN, CDR2 SYDVKM. The CDR3 contains 16 residues. Trimming cost V 5 bases and J 0 bases, with 17 bases left between them. The CDR3 here is CASSPWVGKDSYEQYF. For the CDR3, the DNA is TGTGCCAGCAGTCCTTGGGTGGGGAAGGACTCCTACGAGCAGTACTTC.

The chain recombines TRBV4-3 with TRBJ1-2; D is possibly TRBD1 (6 bases). The CDR3 extends over 13 amino acids. Germline loops: CDR1 LGHNA, CDR2 YSLEER. V lost 4 bases and J 7 bases, leaving 13 bases between the germline ends. The CDR3 is CASSPPGQLGYTF. CDR3 nucleotides: TGCGCCAGCAGCCCCCCGGGACAACTTGGCTACACCTTC.

The V gene is TRBV14, the J gene TRBJ1-2, with D hard to call. Germline CDR1 is SGHDN and CDR2 is FVKESK. The CDR3 runs 19 residues. Trimming took 1 base from V and 9 from J, leaving 30 bases between them. The CDR3 sequence: CASSQGTETVYGYGGSYTF. The CDR3 DNA reads as TGTGCCAGCAGCCAAGGGACTGAGACTGTCTATGGCTACGGAGGGAGCTACACCTTC.

The chain carries TRBV7-2 and TRBJ1-5; 10 nucleotides agree with TRBD1. The germline gives CDR1 SGHTA, CDR2 FQGNSA. The ends lost 11 bases at V and 7 bases at J; junction bases unmatched: 14. The CDR3 runs 15 residues. CDR3 sequence (DNA): TGTGCCTCCGCCCGGGACAGGGGCGTATTACAGCCCCAGCATTTT. Translated, it gives CASARDRGVLQPQHF.

The chain is built from TRBV27 and TRBJ2-2; a weak D match, TRBD2 (6 bases). The CDR3 runs to 15 residues. CDR1 and CDR2 from the germline V gene are MNHEY and SMNVEV (reference sequence). The ends were cut back, 0 bases at V and 9 bases at J, with 14 bases in the middle. CDR3 nucleotides: TGTGCCAGCAGTTTATCGAGAGCGGGCGGCCGGGAGCTGTTTTTT. It specifies CASSLSRAGGRELFF.

CDR3 nucleotides: TGCAGCGTGGTAGCGGGGACAAACACCGGGGAGCTGTTTTTT. It encodes CSVVAGTNTGELFF. This chain uses TRBV29-1 with TRBJ2-2; 8 nucleotides match TRBD2. The CDR3 contains 14 residues. Germline V lookup: CDR1 SQVTM, CDR2 ANQGSEA. The junction had 5 bases not matched to a gene; V was cut back by 6 bases and J by 2 bases.

About this clone: Other DNA sequences in this specimen translate into the identical CDR3. The chain employs TRBV4-1 and TRBJ2-7, with 7 bases identical to TRBD1. Germline loops: CDR1 MGHRA, CDR2 YSYEKL. The CDR3 extends over 15 amino acids. J was trimmed by 3 bases and V by 1 base; bases with no gene match: 6. CDR3 DNA sequence: TGCGCCAGCAGCCAAGTTATTGGACAGGACTACGAGCAGTACTTC. Protein sequence: CASSQVIGQDYEQYF.

J is TRBJ2-5 and V is TRBV7-9, with 7 bases identical to TRBD1. Matching the DNA end better, TRBJ2-7 makes the J call doubtful. CDR1 SEHNR and CDR2 FQNEAQ come from the germline V gene (reference sequence). This CDR3 has 15 amino acids. CDR3 in DNA: TGTGCCAGCAGTGATGCCGGGACAGACACCTACGAGCAGTACTTC. Its translation is CASSDAGTDTYEQYF.

The chain joins TRBV5-5 to TRBJ2-7; D remains unclear. Germline V gene data show CDR1 as SGHKS and CDR2 as YYEKEE (reference sequence). Trimming removed 0 bases from V and 2 bases from J, with 12 bases in between. The length of the CDR3 is 15 residues. Here the CDR3 DNA reads TGTGCCAGCAGCTTGGCAAAAACAGAACCCTACGAGCAGTACTTC. This sequence encodes CASSLAKTEPYEQYF.

This chain uses TRBV5-4 with TRBJ2-7, with 8 positions matching TRBD2. Germline CDR1 and CDR2: SGHNT and YYREEE (reference sequence). V shed 3 bases and J 2 bases; nucleotides not matched to a gene: 7. The CDR3 is 15 amino acids. CDR3: CASSWGGTSPYEQYF. CDR3 in DNA: TGTGCCAGCAGCTGGGGCGGGACTAGTCCCTACGAGCAGTACTTC. The whole variable domain, filled in from reference TRBV5-4 and TRBJ2-7, reads ETGVTQSPTHLIKTRGQQVTLRCSSQSGHNTVSWYQQALGQGPQFIFQYYREEENGRGNFPPRFSGLQFPNYSSELNVNALELDDSALYLCASSWGGTSPYEQYFGPGTRLTVT.

V is TRBV19 and J is TRBJ2-1, with D perhaps matching TRBD1 (6 bases). CDR3 size: 14 residues. The V gene's germline CDR1 is LNHDA and CDR2 SQIVND (reference sequence). V was clipped by 2 bases and J by 4 bases, with 9 bases between them. The CDR3 bases are TGTGCCAGTAGTATAACAGGGTTTTACAATGAGCAGTTCTTC. Its translation is CASSITGFYNEQFF.